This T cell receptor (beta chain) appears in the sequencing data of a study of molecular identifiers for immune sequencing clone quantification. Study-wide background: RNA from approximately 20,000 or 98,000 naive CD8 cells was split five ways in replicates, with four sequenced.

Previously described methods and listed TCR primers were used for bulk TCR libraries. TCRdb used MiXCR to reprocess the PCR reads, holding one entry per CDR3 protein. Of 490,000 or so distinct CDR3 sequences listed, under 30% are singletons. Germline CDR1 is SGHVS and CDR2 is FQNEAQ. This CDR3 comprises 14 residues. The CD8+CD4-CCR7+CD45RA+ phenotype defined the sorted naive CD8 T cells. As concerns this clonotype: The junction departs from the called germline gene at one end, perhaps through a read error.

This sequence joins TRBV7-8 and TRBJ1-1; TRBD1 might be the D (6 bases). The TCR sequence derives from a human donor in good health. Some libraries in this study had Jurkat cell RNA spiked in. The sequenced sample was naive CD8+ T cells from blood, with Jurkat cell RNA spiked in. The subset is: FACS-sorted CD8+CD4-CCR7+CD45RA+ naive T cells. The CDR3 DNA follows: TGTGCCAGCAGCTTACGGCAGGGGAACACTGAAGCTTTATTT. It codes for CASSLRQGNTEALF. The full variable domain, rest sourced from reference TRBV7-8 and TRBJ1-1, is GAGVSQSPRYKVAKRGQDVALRCDPISGHVSLFWYQQALGQGPEFLTYFQNEAQLDKSGLPSDRFFAERPEGSVSTLKIQRTQQEDSAVYLCASSLRQGNTEALFGQGTRLTVV.